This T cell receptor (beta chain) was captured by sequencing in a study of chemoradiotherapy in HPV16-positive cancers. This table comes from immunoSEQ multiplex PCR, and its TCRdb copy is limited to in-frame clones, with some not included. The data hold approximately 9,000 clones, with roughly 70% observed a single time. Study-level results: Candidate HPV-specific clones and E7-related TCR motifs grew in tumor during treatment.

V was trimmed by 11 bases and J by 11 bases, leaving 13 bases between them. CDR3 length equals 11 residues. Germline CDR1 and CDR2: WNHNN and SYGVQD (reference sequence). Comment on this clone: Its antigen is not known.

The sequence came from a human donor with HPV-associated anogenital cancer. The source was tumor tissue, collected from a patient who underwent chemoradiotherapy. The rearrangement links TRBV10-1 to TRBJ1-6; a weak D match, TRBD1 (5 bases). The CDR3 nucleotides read TGCGCCGGTCCAGGGATACCACCCCTCCACTTT. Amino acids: CAGPGIPPLHF.